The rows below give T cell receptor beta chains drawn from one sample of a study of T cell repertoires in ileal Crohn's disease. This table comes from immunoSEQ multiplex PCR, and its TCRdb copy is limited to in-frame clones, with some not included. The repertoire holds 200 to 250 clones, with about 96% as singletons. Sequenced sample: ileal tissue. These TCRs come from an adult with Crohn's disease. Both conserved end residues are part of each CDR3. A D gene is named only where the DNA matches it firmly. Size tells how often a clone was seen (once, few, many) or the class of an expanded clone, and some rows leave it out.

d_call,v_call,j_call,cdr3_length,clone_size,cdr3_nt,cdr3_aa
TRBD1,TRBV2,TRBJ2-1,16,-,TGTGCCAGAACGTCGAGGGGGACAGACCTTAGGGATGAGCAGTTCTTC,CARTSRGTDLRDEQFF
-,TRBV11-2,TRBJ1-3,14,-,TGTGCCAGCAGCCTGGGATTGACTGGAAACACCATATATTTT,CASSLGLTGNTIYF
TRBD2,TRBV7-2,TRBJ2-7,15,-,TGTGCCAGCAGCTATGACGGGACTATATTCTACGAGCAGTACTTC,CASSYDGTIFYEQYF
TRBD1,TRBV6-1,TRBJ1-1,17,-,TGTGCCAGCAGTGCGCCGGGAGGGGGCGCCGGGAACACTGAAGCTTTCTTT,CASSAPGGGAGNTEAFF
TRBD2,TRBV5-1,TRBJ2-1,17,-,TGCGCCAGCAGCTTAGGACTAGCTTTGAGCTCCTACAATGAGCAGTTCTTC,CASSLGLALSSYNEQFF
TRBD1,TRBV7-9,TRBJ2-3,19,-,TGTGCCAGCAGCTTGGGACAGGGACTACCCACGGGGGGCACAGATACGCAGTATTTT,CASSLGQGLPTGGTDTQYF
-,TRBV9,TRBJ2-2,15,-,TGTGCCAGCAGCGGCCGCCGGGAAGGCACCGGGGAGCTGTTTTTT,CASSGRREGTGELFF
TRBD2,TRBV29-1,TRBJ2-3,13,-,TGCAGCGTTGAAGGGGGGGGGACAGATACGCAGTATTTT,CSVEGGGTDTQYF
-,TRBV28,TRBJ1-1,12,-,TGTGCCATCCTCGGGGCGAACACTGAAGCTTTCTTT,CAILGANTEAFF
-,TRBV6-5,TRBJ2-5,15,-,TGTGCCAGCAGTTACTCGAACAGCGAACGAGAGACCCAGTACTTC,CASSYSNSERETQYF
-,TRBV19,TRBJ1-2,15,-,TGTGCCAGTACCAATACGCAAGGGGGAGCTTATGGCTACACCTTC,CASTNTQGGAYGYTF
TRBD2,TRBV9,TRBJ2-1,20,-,TGTGCCAGCAGCGTAGCTACGTTAGTCCCAGCGGGAGCCTACCACAATGAGCAGTTCTTC,CASSVATLVPAGAYHNEQFF
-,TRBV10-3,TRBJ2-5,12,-,TGTGCCATCAGTGAGTCTAGTGAGACCCAGTACTTC,CAISESSETQYF
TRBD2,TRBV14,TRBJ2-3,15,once,TGTGCCAGCAGCCCGGGACTAGGGGTTTCAGATACGCAGTATTTT,CASSPGLGVSDTQYF
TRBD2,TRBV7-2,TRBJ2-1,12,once,TGTGCCAGCAGCAACGGGGGGGCAAAGCAGTTCTTC,CASSNGGAKQFF
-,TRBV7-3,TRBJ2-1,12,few,TGTGCCAGCAGCCCCCAGGGACTCGAGCAGTTCTTC,CASSPQGLEQFF
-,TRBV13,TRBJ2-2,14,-,TGTGCCAGCAGCCGCCCCGGGATATCCGGGGAGCTGTTTTTT,CASSRPGISGELFF
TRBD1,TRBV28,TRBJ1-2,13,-,TGTGCCAGCAGCCTAAACAGGGGTTGGAGCTACACCTTC,CASSLNRGWSYTF
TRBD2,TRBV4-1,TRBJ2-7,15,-,TGCGCCAGCAGCTCAGGTACTAGCGGGAACTACGAGCAGTACTTC,CASSSGTSGNYEQYF
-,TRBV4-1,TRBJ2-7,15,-,TGCGCCAGCAGCCAAGCGGGGGGCTCTCTGTACGAGCAGTACTTC,CASSQAGGSLYEQYF
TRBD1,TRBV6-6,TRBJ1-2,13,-,TGTGCCAGCAGTACCGCCAACAGGGGTGGCTACACCTTC,CASSTANRGGYTF
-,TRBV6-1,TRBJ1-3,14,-,TGTGCCAGCAACTCTCACAACTCTGGAAACACCATATATTTT,CASNSHNSGNTIYF
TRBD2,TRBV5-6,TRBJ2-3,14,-,TGTGCCAGCAGCCGGGGAGGGAACACAGATACGCAGTATTTT,CASSRGGNTDTQYF
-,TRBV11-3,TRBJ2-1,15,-,TGTGCCAGCAGCTTAGATACGAATTCCTACAATGAGCAGTTCTTC,CASSLDTNSYNEQFF
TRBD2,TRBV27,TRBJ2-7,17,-,TGTGCCAGCAGTGGCACCGTAGCGGGACTTAAAGCCTACGAGCAGTACTTC,CASSGTVAGLKAYEQYF
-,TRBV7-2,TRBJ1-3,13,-,TGTGCCAGCAGCTTAAACACTGGAAACACCATATATTTT,CASSLNTGNTIYF
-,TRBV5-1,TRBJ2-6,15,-,TGCGCCAGCAGCTTCCAGGGAACGGGGGCCAACGTCCTGACTTTC,CASSFQGTGANVLTF
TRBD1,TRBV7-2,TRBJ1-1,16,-,TGTGCCAGCAGCCCGGGGCCCGGGACAGGGGACACTGAAGCTTTCTTT,CASSPGPGTGDTEAFF
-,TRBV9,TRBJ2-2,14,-,TGTGCCAGCAGCCCCCATGGCGTAACCGGGGAGCTGTTTTTT,CASSPHGVTGELFF
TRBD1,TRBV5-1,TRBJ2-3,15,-,TGCGCCAGCAGAGCCGGACAGGGATACACAGATACGCAGTATTTT,CASRAGQGYTDTQYF
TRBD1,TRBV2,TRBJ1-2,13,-,TGTGCCAGCAGTGCAAGACAGGGTTGGGGCTACACCTTC,CASSARQGWGYTF
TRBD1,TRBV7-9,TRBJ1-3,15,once,TGTGCCAGCAGCCTTGGGACAGGGGACGGAAACACCATATATTTT,CASSLGTGDGNTIYF
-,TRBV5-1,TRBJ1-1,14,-,TGCGCCAGCAGCTTGGATCACAGGAACACTGAAGCTTTCTTT,CASSLDHRNTEAFF
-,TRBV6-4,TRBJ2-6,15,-,TGTGCCAGCAGTGTAGGGGGCTCTGGGGCCAACGTCCTGACTTTC,CASSVGGSGANVLTF
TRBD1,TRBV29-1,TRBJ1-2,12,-,TGCAGCGTCGCGGGACAGGGGGCCGGCTACACCTTC,CSVAGQGAGYTF
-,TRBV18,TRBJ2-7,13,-,TGTGCCAGCTCACAGGGACACATCTACGAGCAGTACTTC,CASSQGHIYEQYF
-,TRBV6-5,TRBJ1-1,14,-,TGTGCCAGCAGTTACGCGGCAGCTAACACTGGAGCTTTCTTT,CASSYAAANTGAFF
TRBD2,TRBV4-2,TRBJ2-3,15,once,TGTGCCAGCAGCCAAGATCGGGAGGGCACAGATACGCAGTATTTT,CASSQDREGTDTQYF
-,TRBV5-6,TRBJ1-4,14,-,TGTGCCAGCAGCTTGGGGGGGGCTGGTGAAAAACTGTTTTTT,CASSLGGAGEKLFF
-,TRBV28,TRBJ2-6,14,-,TGTGCCAGCAGTTTACCCTCTGGGGCCAACGTCCTGACTTTC,CASSLPSGANVLTF
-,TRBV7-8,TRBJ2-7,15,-,TGTGCCAGCAGCCTACCTCCTGGGGGCCACTACGAGCAGTACTTC,CASSLPPGGHYEQYF
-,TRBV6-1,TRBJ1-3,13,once,TGTGCCAGCCTCCCTTTAAATGGAAACACCATATATTTT,CASLPLNGNTIYF
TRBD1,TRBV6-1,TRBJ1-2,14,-,TGTGCCAGCAGTGAAAGGGGAGACAGGGATGGCTACACCTTC,CASSERGDRDGYTF
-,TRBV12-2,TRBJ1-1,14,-,TGTGCAAGTCGCTCATGGGACATTTACACTGAAGCTTTCTTT,CASRSWDIYTEAFF
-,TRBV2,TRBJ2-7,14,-,TGTGCCAGCGCCTGGACGGCGATCTCCTACGAGCAGTACTTC,CASAWTAISYEQYF
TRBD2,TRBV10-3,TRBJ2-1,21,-,TGTGCCATCAGGGGGCCCGACCGGGACGGAAAGCGGGAGGGCACCTACAATGAGCAGTTCTTC,CAIRGPDRDGKREGTYNEQFF
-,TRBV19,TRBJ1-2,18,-,TGTGCCAGTAGCAACACCCTAAACCACAGGGCATCCGGCTATGGCTACACCTTC,CASSNTLNHRASGYGYTF
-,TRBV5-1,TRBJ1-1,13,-,TGCGCCAGCAGCTTCGGGGGGATCCGTGAAGCTTTCTTT,CASSFGGIREAFF
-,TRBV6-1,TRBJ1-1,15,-,TGTGCCAGCAGTGAGCGGCAGCTCGAGAACACTGAAGCTTTCTTT,CASSERQLENTEAFF
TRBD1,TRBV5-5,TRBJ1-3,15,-,TGTGCCAGCAGCCCAGGGGGCGCAAGTGGAAACACCATATATTTT,CASSPGGASGNTIYF
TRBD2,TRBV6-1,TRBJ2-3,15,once,TGTGCCAGCAAAGCTAGCGGGGGGCTCACAGATACGCAGTATTTT,CASKASGGLTDTQYF
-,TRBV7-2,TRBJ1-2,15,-,TGTGCCAGCAGCTTGGGTCTGACGGGGTTGGGTGGCTACACCTTC,CASSLGLTGLGGYTF
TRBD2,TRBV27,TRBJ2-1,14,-,TGTGCCAGCAGTAAAGGGACTACGAACAATGAGCAGTTCTTC,CASSKGTTNNEQFF
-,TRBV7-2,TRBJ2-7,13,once,TGTGCCAGCAGCTTAAGGGTGGGGCGGGAGCAGTACTTC,CASSLRVGREQYF
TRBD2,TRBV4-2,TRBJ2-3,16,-,TGTGCCAGCAGCCTTAAGCGGGGTAAGATGGGAGATACGCAGTATTTT,CASSLKRGKMGDTQYF
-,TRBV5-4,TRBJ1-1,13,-,TGTGCCAGCAGCCTGGAGTTGTACACTGAAGCTTTCTTT,CASSLELYTEAFF